This T cell receptor (beta chain) originates from a study of cytomegalovirus exposure and HLA in healthy donors. The CDR3 covers 11 residues. Germline V gene sequence: CDR1 DFQATT, CDR2 SNEGSKA (reference sequence). Trimming shortened V by 4 bases and J by 5 bases, and 6 bases separated the two germline ends. Worth noting for this clone: The antigen is undetermined.

Whole-study results and caveats: An analysis that was carried out later associated 16,000 or so TCR beta sequences with HLA alleles at 0.05 false discovery rate.

Vbeta (60) and Jbeta (13) primers were used in the PCR. Assay: immunoSEQ multiplex PCR; the TCRdb copy retains only in-frame clones and omits some. The table lists over 130,000 clones, around 75% of them singletons. Sequencing was performed on PBMCs. This receptor was identified in a human donor in good health. The V gene is TRBV20-1, the J gene TRBJ2-1; weak D call: TRBD1 (6 bases). The CDR3 loop reads CSATGDNEQFF. In DNA, the CDR3 is TGCAGTGCTACAGGGGACAATGAGCAGTTCTTC.